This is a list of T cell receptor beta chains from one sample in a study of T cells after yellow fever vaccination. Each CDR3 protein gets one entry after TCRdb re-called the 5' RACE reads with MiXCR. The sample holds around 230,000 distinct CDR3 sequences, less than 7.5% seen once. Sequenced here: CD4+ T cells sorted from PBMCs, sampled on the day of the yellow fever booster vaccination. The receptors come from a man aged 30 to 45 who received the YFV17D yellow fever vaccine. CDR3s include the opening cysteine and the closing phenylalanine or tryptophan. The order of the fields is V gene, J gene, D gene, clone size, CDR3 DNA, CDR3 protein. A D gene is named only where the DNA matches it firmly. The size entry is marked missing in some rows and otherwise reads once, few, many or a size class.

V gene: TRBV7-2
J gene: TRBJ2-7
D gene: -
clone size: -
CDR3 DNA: TGTGCCAGCAGCTTAGGACGGGACACCGGCGAGCAGTACTTC
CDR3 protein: CASSLGRDTGEQYF

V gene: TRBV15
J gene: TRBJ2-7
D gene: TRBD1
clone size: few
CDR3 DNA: TGTGCCACCAGCAGAGGTACAGGGGGCTTCAACGAGCAGTACTTC
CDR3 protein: CATSRGTGGFNEQYF

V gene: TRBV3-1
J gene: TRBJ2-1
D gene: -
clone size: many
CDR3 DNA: TGTGCCAGCAGCCAAGGACTCCCAGCGGAGAGCTCCTACAATGAGCAGTTCTTC
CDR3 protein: CASSQGLPAESSYNEQFF

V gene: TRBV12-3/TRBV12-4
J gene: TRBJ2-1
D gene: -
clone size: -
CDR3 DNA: TGTGCCAGCAGAACCTCGACAGCAAATGAGCAGTTCTTC
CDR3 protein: CASRTSTANEQFF

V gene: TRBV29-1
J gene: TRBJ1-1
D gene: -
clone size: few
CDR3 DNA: TGCAGCGTTGACGCCGGCGGGGGTGCGGGGACTGAAGCTTTCTTT
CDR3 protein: CSVDAGGGAGTEAFF

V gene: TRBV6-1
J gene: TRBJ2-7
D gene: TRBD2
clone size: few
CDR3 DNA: TGTGCCAGCAGAAGTGGGACTAGCGGCTCCTACGAGCAGTACTTC
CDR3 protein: CASRSGTSGSYEQYF

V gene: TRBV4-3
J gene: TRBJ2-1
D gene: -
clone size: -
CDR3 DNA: TGCGCCAGCAGCCAGGCCGGGGGCGGTCGCTCCTACAATGAGCAGTTCTTC
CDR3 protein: CASSQAGGGRSYNEQFF

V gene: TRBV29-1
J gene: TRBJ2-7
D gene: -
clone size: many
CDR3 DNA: TGCAGCGTTGCGGTACACGGACGGGACGAGCAGTACTTC
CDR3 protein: CSVAVHGRDEQYF

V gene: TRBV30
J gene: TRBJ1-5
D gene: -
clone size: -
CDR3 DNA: TGTGCCTGGAAGGATCACACTCCAGTAAATCAGCCCCAGCATTTT
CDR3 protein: CAWKDHTPVNQPQHF

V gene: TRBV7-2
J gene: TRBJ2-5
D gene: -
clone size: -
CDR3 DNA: TGTGTCAGCAGCCCGGTGGCAGTGGCTATTCAAGAGACCCAGTACTTC
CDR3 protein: CVSSPVAVAIQETQYF

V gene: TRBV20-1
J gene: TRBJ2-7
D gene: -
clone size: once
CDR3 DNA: TGCAGTGCTAGAGATCAGACCTCCCCTTCCGAGCAGTACTTC
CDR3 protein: CSARDQTSPSEQYF

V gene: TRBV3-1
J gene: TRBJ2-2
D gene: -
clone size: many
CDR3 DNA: TGTGCCAGCAGCCAAGCGGGAGTGGGCACCGGGGAGCTGTTTTTT
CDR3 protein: CASSQAGVGTGELFF

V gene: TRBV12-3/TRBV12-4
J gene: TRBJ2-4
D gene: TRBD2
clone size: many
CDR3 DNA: TGTGCCAGTGGGAGGGAAAACATTCAGTACTTC
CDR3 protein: CASGRENIQYF

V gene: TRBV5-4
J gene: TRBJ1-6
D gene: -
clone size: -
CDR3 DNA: TGTGCCAGCAGCTTCGACAGGATGGGTTCACCCCTCCACTTT
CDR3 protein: CASSFDRMGSPLHF

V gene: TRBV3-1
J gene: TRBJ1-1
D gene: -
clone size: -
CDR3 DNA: TGTGCCAGCAGCCCCACGGTCAGGGCCACCACTGAAGCTTTCTTT
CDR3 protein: CASSPTVRATTEAFF

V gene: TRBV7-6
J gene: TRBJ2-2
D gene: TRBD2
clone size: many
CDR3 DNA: TGTGCCAGCAGCCCGCGGACTAGCGGGAGTCCCGGGGAGCTGTTTTTT
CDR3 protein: CASSPRTSGSPGELFF

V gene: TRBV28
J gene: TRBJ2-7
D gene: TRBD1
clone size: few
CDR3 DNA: TGTGCCAGCACGCCGGGGGGACAGGGCTACGAGCAGTACTTC
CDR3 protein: CASTPGGQGYEQYF

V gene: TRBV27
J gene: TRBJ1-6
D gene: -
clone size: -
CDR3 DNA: TGTGCCAGCAGTCCTCCGACCTATAATTCACCCCTCCACTTT
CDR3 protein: CASSPPTYNSPLHF

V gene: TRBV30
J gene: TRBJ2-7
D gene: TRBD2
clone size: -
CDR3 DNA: TGTGCCTGGAGTACCTCGGCCGGGACTAGCGTCGACGAGCAGTACTTC
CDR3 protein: CAWSTSAGTSVDEQYF

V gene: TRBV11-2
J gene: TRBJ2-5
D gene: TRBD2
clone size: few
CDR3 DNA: TGTGCCAGCAGCTTATTACGGGGGACTAGCGGGAGGGCCCGGGAGACCCAGTACTTC
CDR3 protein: CASSLLRGTSGRARETQYF

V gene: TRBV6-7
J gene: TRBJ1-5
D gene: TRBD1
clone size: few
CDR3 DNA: TGTGCCAGCAGCTTTGGCGGGACAGGGAGATATGGCAATCAGCCCCAGCATTTT
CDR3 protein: CASSFGGTGRYGNQPQHF

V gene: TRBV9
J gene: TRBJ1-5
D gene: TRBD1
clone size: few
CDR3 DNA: TGTGCCAGCAGCAAGGACAGGGCTTTTGGACAGCCCCAGCATTTT
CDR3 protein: CASSKDRAFGQPQHF

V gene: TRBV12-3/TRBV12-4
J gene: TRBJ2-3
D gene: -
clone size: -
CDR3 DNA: TGTGCCAGCACCTCACATCCGCGTGATACGCAGTATTTT
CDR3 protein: CASTSHPRDTQYF

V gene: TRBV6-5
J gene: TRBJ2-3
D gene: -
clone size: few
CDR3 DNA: TGTGCCACCCGAACTTGGACGCGAGATACGCAGTATTTT
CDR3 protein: CATRTWTRDTQYF

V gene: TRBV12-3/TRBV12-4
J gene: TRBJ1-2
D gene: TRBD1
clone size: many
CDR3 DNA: TGTGCCAGCAGTCCGGGGGACAGATACTATGGCTACACCTTC
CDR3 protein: CASSPGDRYYGYTF

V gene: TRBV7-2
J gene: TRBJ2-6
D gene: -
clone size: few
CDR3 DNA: TGTGCCAGCAGCCCATCCCCCTCTGGGGCCAACGTCCTGACTTTC
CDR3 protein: CASSPSPSGANVLTF

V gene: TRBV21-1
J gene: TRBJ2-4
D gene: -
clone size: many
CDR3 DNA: TGTGCCAGCTATCCTCTGCCCGGAGCCAAAAACATTCAGTACTTC
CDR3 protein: CASYPLPGAKNIQYF

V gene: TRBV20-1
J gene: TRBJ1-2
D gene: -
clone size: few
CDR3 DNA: TGCAGTGCTAGAGCCCGGACGGGGGGGGAGGGTGGCTACACCTTC
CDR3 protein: CSARARTGGEGGYTF

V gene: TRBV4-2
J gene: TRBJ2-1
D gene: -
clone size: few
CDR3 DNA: TGTGCCAGCAGCCAAGCGGACGGGAGATATGGTGAGCAGTTCTTC
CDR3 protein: CASSQADGRYGEQFF

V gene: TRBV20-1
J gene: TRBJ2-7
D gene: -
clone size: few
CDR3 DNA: TGCAGTGCTTCTGAAGGTCCAGGGCGCGAGCAGTACTTC
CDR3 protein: CSASEGPGREQYF

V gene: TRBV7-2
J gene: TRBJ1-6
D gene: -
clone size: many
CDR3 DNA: TGTGCCAGCAGCTTAAAAGTTGGAGGATCACCCCTCCACTTT
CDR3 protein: CASSLKVGGSPLHF

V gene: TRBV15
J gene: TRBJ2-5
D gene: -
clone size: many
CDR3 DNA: TGTGCCACCAGTACAGGGACGGGTTGGGAGACCCAGTACTTC
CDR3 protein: CATSTGTGWETQYF

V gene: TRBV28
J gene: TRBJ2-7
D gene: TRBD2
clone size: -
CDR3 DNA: TGTGCCAGCAGTTTAAGAGCGGGAGGGCACGAGCAGTACTTC
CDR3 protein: CASSLRAGGHEQYF

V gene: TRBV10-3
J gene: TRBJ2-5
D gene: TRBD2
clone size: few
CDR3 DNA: TGTGCCATCAGTGGGACCGGGACTAGGGCTCGGGAGACCCAGTACTTC
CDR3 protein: CAISGTGTRARETQYF

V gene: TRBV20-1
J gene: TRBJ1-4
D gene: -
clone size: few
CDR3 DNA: TGCAGTGCTAGAGATGCACAGGCACTTAATGAAAAACTGTTTTTT
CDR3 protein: CSARDAQALNEKLFF

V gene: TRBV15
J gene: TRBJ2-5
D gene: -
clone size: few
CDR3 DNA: TGTGCCACCAGCAGCCCAGGGGAACAAGAGACCCAGTACTTC
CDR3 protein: CATSSPGEQETQYF

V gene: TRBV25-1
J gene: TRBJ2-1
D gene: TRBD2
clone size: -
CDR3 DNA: TGTGCCAGCCAACTAGCGGGAGCTTACAATGAGCAGTTCTTC
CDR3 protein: CASQLAGAYNEQFF

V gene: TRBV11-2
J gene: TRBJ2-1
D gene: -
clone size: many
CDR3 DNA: TGTGCCAGCAGCTTAGAATTGAGCTCCTACAATGAGCAGTTCTTC
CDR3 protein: CASSLELSSYNEQFF

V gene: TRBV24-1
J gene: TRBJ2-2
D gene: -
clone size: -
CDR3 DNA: TGTGCCACCAGTGACCCAAAGACGGACAAGAACACCGGGGAGCTGTTTTTT
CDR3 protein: CATSDPKTDKNTGELFF

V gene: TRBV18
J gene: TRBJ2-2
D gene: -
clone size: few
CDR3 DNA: TGTGCCAGCTCACCCAGCGGGGAGCTGTTTTTT
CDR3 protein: CASSPSGELFF

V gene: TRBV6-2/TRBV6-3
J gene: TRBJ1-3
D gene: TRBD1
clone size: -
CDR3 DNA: TGTGCCAGCAGTTTGAGGACAGGGGGCCGACTCTCTGGAAACACCATATATTTT
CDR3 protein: CASSLRTGGRLSGNTIYF

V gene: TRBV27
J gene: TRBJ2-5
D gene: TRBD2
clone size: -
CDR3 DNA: TGTGCCAGCAGTGTCGGGCCGGGACTAGCAGGGGAGACCCAGTACTTC
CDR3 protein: CASSVGPGLAGETQYF

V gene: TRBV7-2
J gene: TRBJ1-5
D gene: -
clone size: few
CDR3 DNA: TGTGCCAGCAGTTCCGACAGTAGCAATCAGCCCCAGCATTTT
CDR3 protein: CASSSDSSNQPQHF

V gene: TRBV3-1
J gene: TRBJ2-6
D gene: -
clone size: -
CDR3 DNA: TGTGCCAGCAGCCAGGTCGGGTGGTCTGGGGCCAACGTCCTGACTTTC
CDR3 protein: CASSQVGWSGANVLTF

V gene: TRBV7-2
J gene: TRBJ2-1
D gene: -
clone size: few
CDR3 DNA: TGTGCCTCAAAAGGGCAGCGGGCCGGAAGTAATGAGCAGTTCTTC
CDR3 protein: CASKGQRAGSNEQFF

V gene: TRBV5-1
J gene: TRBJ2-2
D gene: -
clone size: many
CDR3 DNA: TGCGCCAGCAGCAAAGCTGGAGGGCGCGCGAACACCGGGGAGCTGTTTTTT
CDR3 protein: CASSKAGGRANTGELFF

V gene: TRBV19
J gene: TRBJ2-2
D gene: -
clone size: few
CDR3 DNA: TGTGCCAGTACCCGGCCGGGACCCAACACCGGGGAGCTGTTTTTT
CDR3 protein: CASTRPGPNTGELFF

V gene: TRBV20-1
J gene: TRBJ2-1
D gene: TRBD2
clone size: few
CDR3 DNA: TGCAGTGCTAGCACCCTGACTAGCGGGAGATTTGAGCAGTTCTTC
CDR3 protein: CSASTLTSGRFEQFF

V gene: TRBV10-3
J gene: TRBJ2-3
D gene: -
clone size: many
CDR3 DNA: TGTGCCATCAGTGAGGGGGGCTTCACAGATACGCAGTATTTT
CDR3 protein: CAISEGGFTDTQYF

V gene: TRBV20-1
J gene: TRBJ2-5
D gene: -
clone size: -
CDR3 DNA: TGCAGTGCCGTCTTTGGATGGTACCAAGAGACCCAGTACTTC
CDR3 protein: CSAVFGWYQETQYF

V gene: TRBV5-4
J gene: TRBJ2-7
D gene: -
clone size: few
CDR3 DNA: TGTGCCAGCAGCTTCCAAGCGGGCGCATACGAGCAGTACTTC
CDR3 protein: CASSFQAGAYEQYF

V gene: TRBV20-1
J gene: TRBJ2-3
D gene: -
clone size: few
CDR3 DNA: TGCAGTGCTAGAGATGGGCAGGGCGCGGATACGCAGTATTTT
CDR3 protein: CSARDGQGADTQYF

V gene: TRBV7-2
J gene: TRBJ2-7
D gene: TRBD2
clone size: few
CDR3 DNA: TGTGCCAGCAGCTCTCTAGCGGGATCCTACGAGCAGTACTTC
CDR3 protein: CASSSLAGSYEQYF